This T cell receptor (beta chain) was recorded in a study of response to subunit inactivated influenza vaccine. V lost 4 bases and J 2 bases, leaving 8 bases between the germline ends. The CDR3 is 13 amino acids. Study results and limitations: It was the authors' suggestion that each seasonal influenza vaccination recruits few new T cells.

Each CDR3 protein is one row after TCRdb ran MiXCR on the RT-PCR reads. The sample holds approximately 700,000 distinct CDR3 sequences, approximately 15% seen once. In this sample, this clonotype turned up a few times. Its antigen is as yet unknown. The clonotype originates from a man between 45 and 60 years old who received an inactivated influenza vaccine. Material: PBMCs from blood, obtained approximately 15 days before vaccination. The chain links TRBV12-3 or TRBV12-4 to TRBJ1-1, with no clear D. Here the CDR3 DNA reads TGTGCCAGCAGTTCCCAGATAAACACTGAAGCTTTCTTT. It is translated as CASSSQINTEAFF.